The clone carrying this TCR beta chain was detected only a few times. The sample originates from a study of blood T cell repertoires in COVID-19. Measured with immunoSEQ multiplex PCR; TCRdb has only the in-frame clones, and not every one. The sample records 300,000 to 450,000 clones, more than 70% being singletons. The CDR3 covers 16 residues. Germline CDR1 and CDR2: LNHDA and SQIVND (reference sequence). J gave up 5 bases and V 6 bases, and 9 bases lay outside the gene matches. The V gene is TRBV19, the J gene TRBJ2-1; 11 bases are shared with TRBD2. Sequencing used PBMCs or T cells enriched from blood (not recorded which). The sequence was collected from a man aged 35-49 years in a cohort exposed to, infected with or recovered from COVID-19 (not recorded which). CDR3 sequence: CASSPLAGVHHNEQFF. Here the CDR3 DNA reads TGTGCCAGTAGCCCACTAGCGGGAGTTCACCACAATGAGCAGTTCTTC.